The 8 T cell receptor beta chains presented below share a single source sample, sequenced in a study of CD8 T cells in ankylosing spondylitis. A single record per CDR3 protein comes from TCRdb applying MiXCR to the 5' RACE reads. Among some 240,000 distinct CDR3 sequences listed, approximately 20% were seen once. Sequencing was carried out using blood, either unsorted or a sorted T cell fraction (not recorded which). These receptors all stem from a male donor with ankylosing spondylitis or in good health (not recorded which).

The chain combines TRBV19 with TRBJ2-5; tentative D call: TRBD1 (6 bases). V gave up 8 bases and J gave up 0 bases, with 7 bases separating them. The CDR3 contains 12 residues. The germline CDR1 and CDR2 sequences are LNHDA and SQIVND (reference sequence). The CDR3 reads CASRDNQETQYF. The DNA of the CDR3 is TGTGCCAGTCGGGACAACCAAGAGACCCAGTACTTC.

The gene calls are TRBV7-8 and TRBJ2-7; D could derive from TRBD1 or TRBD2 (7 bases each). In germline, CDR1 is SGHVS, CDR2 FQNEAQ. V shed 4 bases and J shed 3 bases, with 16 bases lying between them. The CDR3 runs to 15 residues. CDR3 in DNA: TGTGCCAGCAGCTCATGGGGGGGACAGAACTACGAGCAGTACTTC. Translated, it gives CASSSWGGQNYEQYF.

This clonotype was counted between two and nine times. The V call is TRBV5-1, the J call TRBJ2-2; 10 bases agree with TRBD2. This CDR3 comprises 15 residues. Looked up from germline, CDR1 is SGHRS and CDR2 is YFSETQ. V was pared by 6 bases and J by 3 bases, with 5 bases of the junction left unmatched. CDR3 sequence (DNA): TGCGCCAGCACTTGGACTAGCGGACACACCGGGGAGCTGTTTTTT. Its protein is CASTWTSGHTGELFF.

This clonotype has a count of ten or more. V usage is TRBV20-1 and J usage is TRBJ2-5; 14 bases line up with TRBD2. Germline values: CDR1 DFQATT, CDR2 SNEGSKA (reference sequence). CDR3 length: 14 amino acids. The ends lost 5 bases at V and 2 bases at J; junction bases unmatched: 1. The CDR3 here is CSAGTSGGQETQYF. CDR3 coding DNA: TGCAGTGCTGGGACTAGCGGGGGACAAGAGACCCAGTACTTC.

J is TRBJ2-7 and V is TRBV12-3 or TRBV12-4; D assignment may be TRBD1 or TRBD2 (5 bases each). With 5 bases removed from V and 3 bases from J, the gap between germline ends came to 17 bases. The length of the CDR3 is 15 residues. The CDR3 loop is CASSQGEGRGYEQYF. CDR3 sequence (DNA): TGTGCCAGCAGTCAGGGCGAGGGACGCGGCTACGAGCAGTACTTC.

This clonotype was detected ten times or more. The gene calls are TRBV5-1 and TRBJ2-2, with D perhaps TRBD2 (5 bases). Germline loops: CDR1 SGHRS, CDR2 YFSETQ. V was pared by 5 bases and J by 5 bases, with 7 bases between. The CDR3 contains 12 residues. CDR3 sequence: CASRLGTGELFF. The CDR3, as DNA: TGCGCCAGCAGACTAGGGACCGGGGAGCTGTTTTTT.

The table lists this clonotype with many counts. The V and J genes are TRBV28 and TRBJ2-7; 7 nucleotides line up with TRBD1. The CDR3 length is 14 residues. Germline-derived CDR1 and CDR2 are MDHEN and SYDVKM. The junction had 12 bases not matched to a gene; V was cut back by 9 bases and J by 4 bases. The CDR3 region is CASGSVEGAYEQYF. The DNA of the CDR3 is TGTGCCAGTGGGTCAGTAGAGGGGGCGTACGAGCAGTACTTC. The full variable domain, its missing parts supplied by reference TRBV28 and TRBJ2-7, is DVKVTQSSRYLVKRTGEKVFLECVQDMDHENMFWYRQDPGLGLRLIYFSYDVKMKEKGDIPEGYSVSREKKERFSLILESASTNQTSMYLCASGSVEGAYEQYFGPGTRLTVT.

This clonotype was counted between two and nine times. V and J are TRBV4-1 and TRBJ2-7, with TRBD2 matching over 9 bases. The CDR3 length is 16 residues. Germline values: CDR1 MGHRA, CDR2 YSYEKL. Trimming removed 0 bases from V and 5 bases from J; junction bases left unmatched: 8. The CDR3 sequence is CASSQDGGRETDEQYF. The CDR3 DNA reads TGCGCCAGCAGCCAAGACGGCGGGAGGGAGACTGACGAGCAGTACTTC.